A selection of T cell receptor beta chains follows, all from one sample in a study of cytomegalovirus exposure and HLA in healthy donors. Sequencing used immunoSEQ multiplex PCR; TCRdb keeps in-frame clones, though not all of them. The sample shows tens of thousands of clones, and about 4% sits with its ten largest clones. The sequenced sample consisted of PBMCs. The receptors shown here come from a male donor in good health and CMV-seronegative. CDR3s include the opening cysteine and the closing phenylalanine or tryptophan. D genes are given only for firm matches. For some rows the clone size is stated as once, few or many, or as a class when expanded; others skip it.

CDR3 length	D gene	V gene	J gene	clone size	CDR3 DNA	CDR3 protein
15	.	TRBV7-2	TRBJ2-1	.	TGTGCCAGCAGCTTAGGGACTAACTTTTACAATGAGCAGTTCTTC	CASSLGTNFYNEQFF
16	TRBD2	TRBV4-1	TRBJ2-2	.	TGCGCCAGCAGCCAAGAGCTAGCGGTGAACACCGGGGAGCTGTTTTTT	CASSQELAVNTGELFF
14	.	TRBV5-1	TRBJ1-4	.	TGCGCCAGCAGCCTCTTCGCAACTAATGAAAAACTGTTTTTT	CASSLFATNEKLFF
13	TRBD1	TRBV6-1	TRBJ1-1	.	TGTGCCAGCAGTGGACAGGGGGCCGGTGAAGCTTTCTTT	CASSGQGAGEAFF
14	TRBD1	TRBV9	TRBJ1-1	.	TGTGCCAGCAGCTCACAGGGGAGTAGGGATGAAGCTTTCTTT	CASSSQGSRDEAFF
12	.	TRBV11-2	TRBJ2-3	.	TGTGCCAGCAGCTTGCGAACAGATACGCAGTATTTT	CASSLRTDTQYF
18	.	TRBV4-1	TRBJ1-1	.	TGCGCCAGCAGCCAAGATAGAGTTGCCGGGGAGGGGGACACTGAAGCTTTCTTT	CASSQDRVAGEGDTEAFF
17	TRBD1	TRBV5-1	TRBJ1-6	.	TGCGCCAGCAGCTTTACAGGGGGCCTGGTCGGAGGATCACCCCTCCACTTT	CASSFTGGLVGGSPLHF
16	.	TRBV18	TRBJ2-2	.	TGTGCCAGCTCACCCCAGCTGGGGGGGAACACCGGGGAGCTGTTTTTT	CASSPQLGGNTGELFF
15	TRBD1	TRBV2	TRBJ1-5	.	TGTGCCAGCAGTGAGCGACAGGGGGAATATCAGCCCCAGCATTTT	CASSERQGEYQPQHF
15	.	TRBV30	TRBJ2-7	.	TGTGCCTGGACCTCGTTAGGGACTCCTACCAACGAGCAGTACTTC	CAWTSLGTPTNEQYF
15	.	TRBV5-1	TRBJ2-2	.	TGCGCCAGCAGCTTGGACACACCGAACACCGGGGAGCTGTTTTTT	CASSLDTPNTGELFF
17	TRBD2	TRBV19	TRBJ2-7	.	TGTGCCAGTGCAACCGGGGCTAGCGGGGGGAGTGCCTACGAGCAGTACTTC	CASATGASGGSAYEQYF
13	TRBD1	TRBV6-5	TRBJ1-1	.	TGTGCCAGCAGTACAGGGGGCAACACTGAAGCTTTCTTT	CASSTGGNTEAFF
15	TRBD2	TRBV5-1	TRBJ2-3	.	TGCGCCAGCAGAACCTTAGCGGGAGGGCAGGATACGCAGTATTTT	CASRTLAGGQDTQYF
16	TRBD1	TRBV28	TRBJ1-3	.	TGTGCCAGCAGTGACAGGGGGTTCGACTCTGGAAACACCATATATTTT	CASSDRGFDSGNTIYF
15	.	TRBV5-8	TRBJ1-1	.	TGTGCCAGCAGCTTGGCCTACGGTCCAGGGACTGAAGCTTTCTTT	CASSLAYGPGTEAFF
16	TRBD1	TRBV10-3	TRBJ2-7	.	TGTGCCAGCAGTGCAGGGGTTGGGACAGGGTCCAGAGAGCAGTACTTC	CASSAGVGTGSREQYF
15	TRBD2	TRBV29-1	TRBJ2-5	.	TGCAGCGCAACCCGGGCTAGCGGGAGGGAAGAGACCCAGTACTTC	CSATRASGREETQYF
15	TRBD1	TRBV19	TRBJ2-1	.	TGTGCCAGTAGCCGGACAGGGATGAAATTGGATGAGCAGTTCTTC	CASSRTGMKLDEQFF
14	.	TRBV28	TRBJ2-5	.	TGTGCCAGCAGTTTAGAGGGGGTCCGGGAGACCCAGTACTTC	CASSLEGVRETQYF
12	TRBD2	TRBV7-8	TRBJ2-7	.	TGTGCTGGGGGAGGGTTGGGATTCGAGCAGTACTTC	CAGGGLGFEQYF
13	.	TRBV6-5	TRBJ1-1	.	TGTGCCAGCAGTTACGTAGGGGGCACTGAAGCTTTCTTT	CASSYVGGTEAFF
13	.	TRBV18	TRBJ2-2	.	TGTGCCAGCTCACCACGACAGACCGGGGAGCTGTTTTTT	CASSPRQTGELFF
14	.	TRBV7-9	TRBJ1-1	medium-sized	TGTGCCAGCAGCCGCGGGGGATTTGGCACTGAAGCTTTCTTT	CASSRGGFGTEAFF
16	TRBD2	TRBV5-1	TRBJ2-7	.	TGCGCCAGCAGCTTGGGCGGTAGCGGGCTCGCCTACGAGCAGTACTTC	CASSLGGSGLAYEQYF
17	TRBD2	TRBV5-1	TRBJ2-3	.	TGCGCCAGCCTTAAACGTCCCGGGGGGGGCACGAGAGATACGCAGTATTTT	CASLKRPGGGTRDTQYF
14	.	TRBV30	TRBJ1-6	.	TGTGCCTGGAGTGTGGTCCTTGGAGGTTCACCCCTCCACTTT	CAWSVVLGGSPLHF
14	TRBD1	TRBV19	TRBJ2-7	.	TGTGCCAGTAGCTTCAGGACAGGGCCCTACGAGCAGTACTTC	CASSFRTGPYEQYF
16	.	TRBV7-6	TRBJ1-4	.	TGTGCCAGCAGCTTAGCCCCGGTAGCAACTAATGAAAAACTGTTTTTT	CASSLAPVATNEKLFF
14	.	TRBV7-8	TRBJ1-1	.	TGTGCCAGCAGCTTAGGGACTATGGACACTGAAGCTTTCTTT	CASSLGTMDTEAFF
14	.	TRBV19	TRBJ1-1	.	TGTGCCAGTACCCCTTTGTCGCGGAACACTGAAGCTTTCTTT	CASTPLSRNTEAFF
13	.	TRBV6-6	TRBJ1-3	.	TGTGCCAGCGGAGAAATCTCTGGAAACACCATATATTTT	CASGEISGNTIYF
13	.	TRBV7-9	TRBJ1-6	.	TGTGCCAGCACTAAAAGGGGGAATTCACCCCTCCACTTT	CASTKRGNSPLHF
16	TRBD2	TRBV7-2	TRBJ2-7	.	TGTGCCAGCAGCTTAGAACTAGCGGGAGTTGCCTACGAGCAGTACTTC	CASSLELAGVAYEQYF
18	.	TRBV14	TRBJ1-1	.	TGTGCCAGCAGCCAAGATCCCGGGAACGGATGGGGGAACACTGAAGCTTTCTTT	CASSQDPGNGWGNTEAFF